These 25 T cell receptor beta chains came from one sample sequenced in a study of early T cells in non-severe SARS-CoV-2 infection (dated by TCRdb to the early 2020s). Libraries were prepared through 5' RACE. This sample was sequenced with a NextSeq 500. Clones were called with MiXCR by TCRdb after fastp trimmed the public reads at Q25, and only in-frame beta chains were retained. Each CDR3 protein appears once, grouped with its most common genes and DNA. This sample gives 55,000 to 75,000 distinct CDR3 sequences in total; around 12% of them show up just once. Over 1% of the sample is in the top ten clones. The sequenced sample was whole blood. The receptors come from an adult who was a healthcare worker with PCR-confirmed SARS-CoV-2 infection or an uninfected control (not recorded which).

This clonotype was observed many times. The chain uses TRBV6-6 and TRBJ2-5, with TRBD2 matching 7 bases. CDR1 MNHNY and CDR2 SVGAGI come from the germline V gene (reference sequence). The CDR3 extends over 15 amino acids. After removal of 0 bases from V and 2 bases from J, the junction contained 3 bases not matched to a gene. This CDR3 is CASSYSKGGQETQYF. In DNA, the CDR3 is TGTGCCAGCAGTTACTCGAAGGGAGGGCAAGAGACCCAGTACTTC.

The chain carries TRBV18 and TRBJ2-6, with unresolved D. V was trimmed by 1 base and J by 2 bases, leaving 9 bases between them. The CDR3 loop spans 16 amino acids. CDR1 and CDR2 from the germline V gene are KGHSH and LQKENI. The CDR3 loop is CASSPRFGTGANVLTF. The CDR3 nucleotides are TGTGCCAGCTCACCACGGTTTGGAACTGGGGCCAACGTCCTGACTTTC.

This clonotype has a count of ten or more. J is TRBJ2-1 and V is TRBV20-1; possibly TRBD1 for D (6 bases). The V gene lost 2 bases and the J gene lost 0 bases, with 11 bases spanning the gap. Germline V gene lookup returns CDR1 DFQATT and CDR2 SNEGSKA (reference sequence). The CDR3 spans 15 residues. Written as DNA, the CDR3 is TGCAGTGCTAGACCGACAGGCTTCTCCTACAATGAGCAGTTCTTC. Translating gives CSARPTGFSYNEQFF.

This clonotype was found many times. CDR3: CASSLGDGNYGYTF. CDR3 bases: TGCGCCAGCAGCTTGGGAGACGGGAACTATGGCTACACCTTC. The chain is built from TRBV5-1 and TRBJ1-2; D gene unclear. CDR1 is SGHRS and CDR2 is YFSETQ in the germline V gene. There are 14 residues in the CDR3. V lost 0 bases and J 2 bases, leaving 8 bases between the germline ends. The full variable domain, completed using reference TRBV5-1 and TRBJ1-2, is KAGVTQTPRYLIKTRGQQVTLSCSPISGHRSVSWYQQTPGQGLQFLFEYFSETQRNKGNFPGRFSGRQFSNSRSEMNVSTLELGDSALYLCASSLGDGNYGYTFGSGTRLTVV.

There are many counts of this clonotype. The chain is built from TRBV29-1 and TRBJ2-2; D remains unclear. V was trimmed by 7 bases and J by 3 bases, leaving 15 bases between them. The CDR3 runs 14 residues. CDR1 is SQVTM, CDR2 ANQGSEA, per germline. Here the CDR3 reads CSAVDNPYTGELFF. In DNA, the CDR3 is TGCAGCGCCGTTGACAATCCGTACACCGGGGAGCTGTTTTTT.

This clonotype was recorded many times. This chain links TRBV6-5 with TRBJ1-2, with no clear D. The CDR3 covers 15 residues. From germline, CDR1 is MNHEY and CDR2 SVGAGI. V lost 6 bases, J lost 4 bases, and 18 bases lay in between. The CDR3 bases are TGTGCCAGCAGCCTGGTAGCAGTCTCTTCCTATGGCTACACCTTC. It encodes CASSLVAVSSYGYTF.

This clonotype has more than one count but fewer than ten. The V call is TRBV28, the J call TRBJ2-3; D may be TRBD2 (5 bases). V lost 7 bases, J lost 6 bases, and 8 bases lay in between. Germline CDR1 is MDHEN and CDR2 is SYDVKM. This CDR3 has 11 residues. The CDR3 reads CASTWRDTQYF. In DNA form, the CDR3 reads TGTGCCAGCACTTGGAGGGATACGCAGTATTTT.

The sample holds many counts of this clonotype. This chain connects TRBV28 to TRBJ1-5; a weak D match, TRBD1 (6 bases). The CDR3 runs 17 residues. Germline V lookup: CDR1 MDHEN, CDR2 SYDVKM. Trimming left V 1 base short and J 1 base short, with 14 bases between. This CDR3 reads CASSLLAGGGSNQPQHF. CDR3 bases: TGTGCCAGCAGTTTATTGGCCGGGGGCGGGAGCAATCAGCCCCAGCATTTT.

This clonotype showed up many times. CDR3 residues: CASRTAGVAEAFF. The CDR3 DNA sequence: TGTGCCAGCCGCACCGCGGGGGTGGCTGAAGCTTTCTTT. The chain carries TRBV28 and TRBJ1-1; D perhaps matches TRBD1 (5 bases). Germline values: CDR1 MDHEN, CDR2 SYDVKM. The CDR3 has 13 amino acids. Trimming pared 8 bases from V and 6 bases from J, leaving 16 bases between.

This clonotype was recorded once. The rearrangement joins TRBV28 to TRBJ2-2; TRBD1 might be the D (6 bases). Trimming removed 3 bases from V and 6 bases from J, with 14 bases in between. This CDR3 is 15 amino acids long. The germline gives CDR1 MDHEN, CDR2 SYDVKM. CDR3 DNA: TGTGCCAGCAGTTTGACAGGTTCCAACGCCGGGGAGCTGTTTTTT. Encoded protein: CASSLTGSNAGELFF.

The chain couples TRBV7-9 to TRBJ2-4; the match to TRBD2 covers 7 bases. After removal of 2 bases from V and 5 bases from J, the junction contained 0 bases not matched to a gene. Per the germline V gene, CDR1 is SEHNR and CDR2 is FQNEAQ (reference sequence). CDR3 size: 13 residues. CDR3 bases: TGTGCCAGCAGCTTACGGGGGGAAAACATTCAGTACTTC. Its protein product is CASSLRGENIQYF.

This clonotype has just a few counts. The rearrangement uses TRBV20-1 and TRBJ1-6, with D maybe TRBD1 (5 bases). Deletions cut 1 base from V and 3 bases from J, with 7 bases between. The CDR3 consists of 14 residues. The germline CDR1 and CDR2 sequences are DFQATT and SNEGSKA (reference sequence). CDR3 nucleotide sequence: TGCAGTGCTAGAGTTCAGGGCTATAATTCACCCCTCCACTTT. It yields the protein CSARVQGYNSPLHF.

This clonotype came up many times. The genes are TRBV11-2 and TRBJ2-3; TRBD1 might be the D (5 bases). Germline CDR1 reads SGHAT; CDR2 reads FQNNGV. Trimming took 3 bases from V and 4 from J, leaving 11 bases between them. CDR3 length: 14 residues. The DNA for the CDR3 is TGTGCCAGCAGCTTGGGGCGACTGGCAGATACGCAGTATTTT. Translation gives CASSLGRLADTQYF.

This clonotype was found a few times. The chain couples TRBV11-2 to TRBJ2-7, with 7 bases fitting TRBD2. The trim removed 1 base at V and 2 bases at J, leaving 8 bases unmatched. The germline gives CDR1 SGHAT, CDR2 FQNNGV. This CDR3 has 16 residues. CDR3 loop: CASSLVGSGAPYEQYF. In nucleotides, the CDR3 is TGTGCCAGCAGCTTAGTGGGAAGCGGGGCCCCCTACGAGCAGTACTTC. Filled out from reference TRBV11-2 and TRBJ2-7, the complete variable domain reads EAGVAQSPRYKIIEKRQSVAFWCNPISGHATLYWYQQILGQGPKLLIQFQNNGVVDDSQLPKDRFSAERLKGVDSTLKIQPAKLEDSAVYLCASSLVGSGAPYEQYFGPGTRLTVT.

This chain uses TRBV3-1 with TRBJ2-7; no reliable D call. CDR1 LGHDT and CDR2 YNNKEL come from the germline V gene (reference sequence). The germline V and J ends were trimmed by 1 base and 7 bases, with 11 bases remaining between them. The CDR3 is 13 amino acids. The CDR3 coding sequence is TGTGCCAGCAGCCAAGCTGCCAGTCGGGAGCAGTACTTC. Translating gives CASSQAASREQYF.

This clonotype showed up just a few times. Its ends do not fully match the called genes, so a read error is possible. The chain combines TRBV28 with TRBJ2-7; tentative D call: TRBD2 (5 bases). CDR1 and CDR2 from the germline V gene are MDHEN and SYDVKM. The CDR3 covers 12 residues. Here the CDR3 DNA reads TGTGCCAGCAGTTCCCTTGGAACCTACGGGGACTTC. Amino acid sequence: CASSSLGTYGDF. The entire variable domain, with the rest obtained from reference TRBV28 and TRBJ2-7, is as follows: DVKVTQSSRYLVKRTGEKVFLECVQDMDHENMFWYRQDPGLGLRLIYFSYDVKMKEKGDIPEGYSVSREKKERFSLILESASTNQTSMYLCASSSLGTYGDFGPGTRLTVT.

V usage is TRBV6-2 or TRBV6-3 and J usage is TRBJ1-2; D is uncertain. Germline V lookup: CDR1 MNHEY, CDR2 SVGEGT. This CDR3 is 14 amino acids long. V was clipped by 5 bases and J by 4 bases, with 14 bases between them. The CDR3 protein is CASSPNGASYGYTF. In nucleotides, the CDR3 is TGTGCCAGCAGTCCGAACGGAGCCAGCTATGGCTACACCTTC.

Ten or more counts support this clonotype. The chain employs TRBV7-9 and TRBJ2-1; TRBD2 matches at 9 bases. The CDR3 sequence is 15 residues long. The germline gives CDR1 SEHNR, CDR2 FQNEAQ (reference sequence). With 7 bases clipped from V and 6 bases from J, the junction kept 10 bases outside the gene matches. The CDR3 spells CASTKPGLAGNEQFF. CDR3 nucleotide sequence: TGTGCCAGCACCAAACCGGGACTAGCCGGCAATGAGCAGTTCTTC.

This clonotype was seen at least ten times. The rearrangement uses TRBV4-3 and TRBJ2-1; TRBD1 might be the D (6 bases). V lost 3 bases, J lost 4 bases, and 16 bases lay in between. Germline CDR1 and CDR2: LGHNA and YSLEER. The CDR3 extends over 16 amino acids. CDR3 loop: CASSQGEGQGYNEQFF. CDR3 sequence (DNA): TGCGCCAGCAGCCAGGGAGAAGGGCAGGGGTACAATGAGCAGTTCTTC.

This clonotype has just a few counts. The rearrangement uses TRBV6-1 and TRBJ2-7, with a tentative D call TRBD1 (6 bases). In germline, CDR1 is MNHNS, CDR2 SASEGT. The CDR3 is 13 amino acids. V was trimmed by 5 bases and J by 3 bases, leaving 11 bases between them. CDR3 protein: CASSNRDGYEQYF. The CDR3 region has the DNA TGTGCCAGCAGTAACAGGGACGGCTACGAGCAGTACTTC.

The sample holds a few counts of this clonotype. The genes are TRBV28 and TRBJ2-7; maybe TRBD1 (5 bases). CDR3 size: 15 residues. Germline V lookup: CDR1 MDHEN, CDR2 SYDVKM. V was clipped by 7 bases and J by 4 bases, with 20 bases between them. CDR3 sequence reads: CASTATGHLGYEQYF. DNA of the CDR3: TGTGCCAGCACTGCTACAGGACACCTCGGGTACGAGCAGTACTTC.

This clonotype was detected ten times or more. The chain combines TRBV7-8 with TRBJ2-1; D is unclear. This CDR3 comprises 12 residues. Germline V CDR1 and CDR2: SGHVS, FQNEAQ. V was cut by 5 bases and J by 7 bases, with 9 bases left in between. The CDR3: CASSPSRNEQFF. The CDR3 coding sequence is TGTGCCAGCAGCCCAAGTAGGAATGAGCAGTTCTTC.

About this clonotype: A single base separates this from a much larger clone, so it may be a read error. The CDR3 sequence: CASSVGDSGYNEQFF. The CDR3 region has the DNA TGTGCCAGCAGTGTCGGGGATAGCGGGTACAATGAGCAGTTCTTC. The chain links TRBV6-4 to TRBJ2-1, with 7 bases aligning to TRBD2. Germline-derived CDR1 and CDR2 are MRHNA and SNTAGT. The CDR3 is 15 residues long. Trimming removed 4 bases from V and 4 bases from J; junction bases left unmatched: 7.

At least ten counts were recorded for this clonotype. The chain is built from TRBV28 and TRBJ2-5, with TRBD2 matching 14 bases. The junction had 2 bases not matched to a gene; V was cut back by 4 bases and J by 4 bases. CDR1 is MDHEN and CDR2 is SYDVKM in the germline V gene. The CDR3 spans 15 residues. In DNA, the CDR3 is TGTGCCAGCAGTTCTGGACTAGCGGGAGGAGAGACCCAGTACTTC. Its protein is CASSSGLAGGETQYF.

In its sample, this clonotype was seen many times. This chain connects TRBV6-5 to TRBJ2-3, with 11 positions matching TRBD2. V was pared by 10 bases and J by 0 bases, with 15 bases of the junction left unmatched. CDR1 and CDR2 from the germline V gene are MNHEY and SVGAGI. The CDR3 loop spans 18 amino acids. The CDR3 DNA reads as TGTGCCATCATACGGAGGACTAGCGGGCAATCTAGCACAGATACGCAGTATTTT. It encodes CAIIRRTSGQSSTDTQYF.